The rows below give T cell receptor beta chains drawn from one sample of a study of cytomegalovirus exposure and HLA in healthy donors. TCRdb keeps only in-frame clones here, not all; method: immunoSEQ multiplex PCR. The sample holds 150,000 to 200,000 clones; more than 75% are singletons and the top ten take over 2.5%. Sequencing input: PBMCs. All receptors derive from a woman between 50 and 59 years old in good health and CMV-seropositive. Each CDR3 is given with its conserved first and last residue. D genes are given only for firm matches. The size entry is marked missing in some rows and otherwise reads once, few, many or a size class.

>TRBV6-5|.|TRBJ1-2|TRBD1
CASSRTGATGYIF
TGTGCCAGCAGTAGGACAGGGGCGACGGGCTACATCTTC
>TRBV6-5|.|TRBJ1-5|.
CASSYSTGGQPQHF
TGTGCCAGCAGTTACTCGACGGGGGGGCAGCCGCAGCATTTT
>TRBV11-2|.|TRBJ2-2|.
CASSATQGHGELFF
TGTGCCAGCAGCGCCACTCAGGGGCACGGGGAGCTGTTTTTT
>TRBV7-9|.|TRBJ2-5|.
CASSSLAGAQETQYF
TGTGCCAGCAGCTCTCTGGCAGGGGCCCAAGAGACCCAGTACTTC
>TRBV7-9|.|TRBJ1-4|.
CASTQGRGSEKLFF
TGTGCCAGCACCCAGGGGAGGGGAAGTGAAAAACTGTTTTTT
>TRBV7-2|.|TRBJ1-4|.
CASSFGAGNEKLFF
TGTGCCAGCAGCTTTGGGGCCGGTAATGAAAAACTGTTTTTT
>TRBV30|once|TRBJ2-1|.
CAFGDIAYNEQFF
TGTGCCTTCGGTGATATAGCCTACAATGAGCAGTTCTTC
>TRBV5-1|.|TRBJ1-5|.
CASSLSGASNQPQHF
TGCGCCAGCAGCTTGTCAGGGGCGTCTAATCAGCCCCAGCATTTT
>TRBV15|few|TRBJ1-2|.
CATSRDPVPNYGYTF
TGTGCCACCAGCAGAGATCCAGTGCCAAACTATGGCTACACCTTC
>TRBV7-9|.|TRBJ2-3|TRBD2
CASSYLRRGVTSTDTQYF
TGTGCCAGCAGCTACTTGCGGCGGGGGGTAACTAGCACAGATACGCAGTATTTT
>TRBV28|.|TRBJ2-2|.
CASSFDGSRNTGELFF
TGTGCCAGCAGTTTCGATGGGAGTCGAAACACCGGGGAGCTGTTTTTT
>TRBV5-5|.|TRBJ2-2|.
CASRRAPSTGELFF
TGTGCCAGCAGGCGGGCCCCTTCCACCGGGGAGCTGTTTTTT
>TRBV30|.|TRBJ2-2|TRBD1
CAWTPGQVGLNTGELFF
TGTGCCTGGACTCCCGGACAGGTGGGGTTAAACACCGGGGAGCTGTTTTTT
>TRBV18|.|TRBJ1-4|TRBD1
CASNRGRDEKLFF
TGTGCCAGCAACAGGGGGCGAGATGAAAAACTGTTTTTT
>TRBV19|.|TRBJ2-5|.
CASSIGGAETQYF
TGTGCCAGTAGTATAGGGGGAGCAGAGACCCAGTACTTC
>TRBV7-2|.|TRBJ2-7|TRBD2
CASSRSGGEQYF
TGTGCCAGCAGTCGAAGCGGGGGCGAGCAGTACTTC
>TRBV5-1|.|TRBJ1-2|TRBD1
CASSQGQGNGYTF
TGCGCCAGCAGTCAAGGACAGGGGAATGGCTACACCTTC
>TRBV5-4|few|TRBJ1-3|.
CASSFPAGDSGNTIYF
TGTGCCAGCAGTTTCCCCGCCGGGGACTCTGGAAACACCATATATTTT
>TRBV5-4|.|TRBJ2-2|TRBD2
CASSYPGTSSGELFF
TGTGCCAGCAGCTATCCCGGGACTAGCAGCGGGGAGCTGTTTTTT
>TRBV7-9|.|TRBJ2-7|.
CASSAPGSYEQYF
TGTGCCAGCAGCGCCCCAGGGTCCTACGAGCAGTACTTC
>TRBV28|.|TRBJ2-3|TRBD2
CASSSPGERGGIDTQYF
TGTGCCAGCAGTTCCCCCGGGGAGCGGGGGGGGATAGATACGCAGTATTTT
>TRBV6-1|.|TRBJ2-7|TRBD1
CASSEGTGGRYEQYF
TGTGCCAGCAGCGAGGGGACAGGGGGCCGTTACGAGCAGTACTTC
>TRBV6-1|.|TRBJ2-2|TRBD2
CASSGRGGLNTGELFF
TGTGCCAGCAGTGGCCGGGGGGGACTTAATACCGGGGAGCTGTTTTTT
>TRBV10-1|.|TRBJ1-4|.
CASTHSEKLFF
TGCGCCAGCACGCACAGCGAAAAACTGTTTTTT
>TRBV21-1|.|TRBJ2-1|.
CASSSRMGGLRFF
TGTGCCAGCAGCTCCCGGATGGGGGGGCTTAGGTTCTTC
>TRBV25-1|.|TRBJ1-5|.
CASSDREAGHYSNQPQHF
TGTGCCAGCAGTGACCGAGAGGCAGGGCATTATAGCAATCAGCCCCAGCATTTT
>TRBV7-9|.|TRBJ2-7|.
CASSLSGIGQYF
TGTGCCAGCAGCTTATCAGGGATCGGGCAGTACTTC
>TRBV4-3|.|TRBJ2-7|.
CASSQDRGQAYEQYF
TGCGCCAGCAGCCAAGACCGGGGACAAGCCTACGAGCAGTACTTC
>TRBV29-1|.|TRBJ1-1|.
CSVRSRGTLNTEAFF
TGCAGCGTTCGAAGCAGGGGAACCCTGAACACTGAAGCTTTCTTT